A selection of T cell receptor beta chains follows, all from one sample in a study of blood T cell repertoires in COVID-19. The repertoire was sequenced with immunoSEQ multiplex PCR; TCRdb's copy has only in-frame clones and lacks some. The repertoire consists of 220,000 or so clones, with roughly 80% occurring once and the leading ten covering 8% to 9%. Sequenced input: peripheral blood. Receptor source: a woman older than 75 with COVID-19, enrolled during active disease. CDR3s include the opening cysteine and the closing phenylalanine or tryptophan. D genes are given only for firm matches. A row's size may be missing; if present it is once, few, many or a size class.

D: TRBD1
size: -
V: TRBV2
J: TRBJ1-5
CDR3: CASRAQGVNNQPQHF
DNA: TGTGCCAGCAGGGCACAGGGGGTGAACAATCAGCCCCAGCATTTT

D: -
size: -
V: TRBV2
J: TRBJ1-5
CDR3: CASSVDNSNQPQHF
DNA: TGTGCCAGCAGTGTAGATAATAGCAATCAGCCCCAGCATTTT

D: TRBD2
size: -
V: TRBV18
J: TRBJ2-7
CDR3: CASSPESGGSYEQYF
DNA: TGTGCCAGCTCACCAGAGAGCGGGGGTAGCTACGAGCAGTACTTC

D: TRBD2
size: few
V: TRBV28
J: TRBJ2-3
CDR3: CASSITSGLSTDTQYF
DNA: TGTGCCAGCAGTATCACTAGCGGGCTTAGCACAGATACGCAGTATTTT

D: -
size: -
V: TRBV5-4
J: TRBJ2-7
CDR3: CASSQGPPTYEQYF
DNA: TGTGCCAGCAGCCAGGGTCCGCCGACCTACGAGCAGTACTTC

D: -
size: -
V: TRBV7-9
J: TRBJ1-2
CDR3: CASSLSATNYGYTF
DNA: TGTGCCAGCAGCCTTAGTGCAACTAACTATGGCTACACCTTC

D: TRBD1
size: -
V: TRBV28
J: TRBJ2-4
CDR3: CASSGGQGKNIQYF
DNA: TGTGCCAGCAGTGGGGGACAGGGTAAAAACATTCAGTACTTC

D: -
size: few
V: TRBV18
J: TRBJ1-2
CDR3: CASSPRTAQDGYTF
DNA: TGTGCCAGCTCACCACGTACAGCCCAAGATGGCTACACCTTC

D: -
size: -
V: TRBV30
J: TRBJ2-1
CDR3: CAWSSQDEQFF
DNA: TGTGCCTGGAGTAGTCAGGATGAGCAGTTCTTC

D: -
size: -
V: TRBV5-1
J: TRBJ1-1
CDR3: CASSLTAGTLEAFF
DNA: TGCGCCAGCAGCCTAACCGCCGGGACACTTGAAGCTTTCTTT

D: TRBD1
size: -
V: TRBV6-5
J: TRBJ1-4
CDR3: CASKRTGSLWEKLFF
DNA: TGTGCCAGCAAGAGGACAGGGTCTCTTTGGGAAAAACTGTTTTTT

D: TRBD1
size: once
V: TRBV11-2
J: TRBJ1-3
CDR3: CASTIVGGGQGTSGNTIYF
DNA: TGTGCCAGCACCATAGTGGGGGGGGGACAGGGGACCTCTGGAAACACCATATATTTT

D: -
size: -
V: TRBV4-1
J: TRBJ2-1
CDR3: CASSQDRSGPPYNEQFF
DNA: TGCGCCAGCAGCCAAGATCGGAGCGGCCCGCCCTACAATGAGCAGTTCTTC

D: -
size: -
V: TRBV10-2
J: TRBJ2-7
CDR3: CASSGHSFSYEQYF
DNA: TGCGCCAGCAGCGGACACTCCTTCTCCTACGAGCAGTACTTC

D: -
size: -
V: TRBV24-1
J: TRBJ2-2
CDR3: CATSDPSGATGELFF
DNA: TGTGCCACCAGTGATCCATCAGGGGCGACCGGGGAGCTGTTTTTT

D: -
size: once
V: TRBV29-1
J: TRBJ1-1
CDR3: CSVSRGNTEAFF
DNA: TGCAGCGTCTCAAGAGGGAACACTGAAGCTTTCTTT